The entry below gives a single TCR beta chain sequence along with its context. Its antigen is still unknown. The treatment is: around 19 received Ad26.COV2.S at low or high dose, single or two shots; about 5 received placebo; per-sample allocation not given. Sampling was done on day 63 after the first vaccine or placebo injection. This entry is derived from a study of Ad26.COV2.S vaccination and SARS-CoV-2 variants. Assay used: immunoSEQ multiplex PCR; TCRdb lists only in-frame clones, some missing. The repertoire has some 250,000 clones, roughly 90% of them found once; the top ten carry over 8.5%. The CDR3 has 13 amino acids. In germline, CDR1 is MNHEY, CDR2 SVGAGI. Trimming shortened V by 6 bases and J by 5 bases, and 13 bases separated the two germline ends. Overall study findings and caveats: People who got the vaccine or the placebo had similar non-spike TCR breadth. Vaccinated individuals (as opposed to placebo recipients) had higher spike-specific TCR breadth.

This receptor was taken from a person between 18 and 65 years old who received the Ad26.COV2.S COVID-19 vaccine or a placebo. This specimen consisted of peripheral blood, obtained in a trial of Ad26.COV2.S vaccine versus placebo. The chain recombines TRBV6-5 with TRBJ1-2; TRBD1 might be the D (6 bases). The CDR3 loop is CASRPDSVYGYTF. As DNA, the CDR3 is TGTGCCAGCAGACCGGACAGCGTTTATGGCTACACCTTC.